Detailed here is one TCR beta chain. Its antigen is still unknown. Base qualities were left out, and no much larger clone turns up one base away. The sample belongs to a study of blood T cell repertoires in COVID-19 (dated by TCRdb to 2018 to 2021). At the level of the whole study: Samples from collaborators originated in the United States, Italy and Spain and spanned both the acute and convalescent phases of COVID-19. The prospective study material was composed of cDNA or gDNA derived from T cells, B-cell-depleted T cells, or PBMCs. Deeply sampled blood TCRbeta repertoires from subjects exposed to, actively infected with, or recovered from COVID-19 were included in the dataset. The repertoires were released in a freely available public database intended as a resource for research on the immune response to SARS-CoV-2. The samples were drawn from two sources: the first 160 participants of the ongoing ImmuneRACE study, and 1,200 or so subjects contributed by 6 global collaborators. A de-identified subject ID, COVID-19 status, age in years and sex were almost always included in the sample metadata. Where available, HLA class I and class II types were taken from metadata supplied by the sample provider and were not determined by assay-based typing. General conclusions and limits of the study: Clinical and demographic metadata were provided uncurated, with the amount varying by source and participant.

The CDR3, cysteine through phenylalanine, is 15 amino acids long. The retained sequence is limited to the CDR3, 45 bases, with the frame set at the first base. Here V drops 9 bases and J drops 5 bases, and the junction holds 6 bases not matched to any gene. CDR1 and CDR2 are drawn from the germline V gene: KGHDR, SFDVKD. Another Seattle source contributed samples from volunteer blood donors who had recovered from COVID-19. Each collaborating institution followed its own protocols to collect whole blood in K2EDTA tubes. Collaborator samples were shipped for TCRbeta analysis as frozen whole blood, isolated PBMCs, or DNA extracted from either sample type. TCRbeta CDR3 regions were amplified from genomic DNA by means of the immunoSEQ Assay, a bias-controlled multiplex PCR. Per the source publication's procedure: The number of nucleated cells in each sample was estimated from the amplification of reference gene primers within the assay. To quantify the absolute abundance of each unique TCRbeta CDR3 rearrangement, sequence reads were collapsed and filtered. Productive Simpson clonality was computed per sample as the square root of Simpson's diversity index over productive rearrangements. TCRdb carries this immuneACCESS record with in-frame sequences only. Its versions omit some clonotypes, under half of them owing to an unresolved V gene in the studies checked, with the rest unexplained. V, J and clone size derive from that table, while D and trimming were established from the DNA sequence. The sample contains around 290,000 clones, about 87% of them found a single time. Of the sample, about 8% is held by the ten largest clones.

The specimen was peripheral blood. The chain couples TRBV24-1 to TRBJ2-5, and 15 junction bases match TRBD2. The receptor was isolated from a woman in her fifties or sixties who had recovered from COVID-19. The DNA sequence reads TGTGCCACCGGACTAGCGGGAGGGCCGAGGGAGACCCAGTACTTC. The encoded protein is CATGLAGGPRETQYF.